The 31 T cell receptor beta chains given below trace back to one sample, sequenced in a study of blood T cell repertoires in COVID-19. TCRdb's table, derived via immunoSEQ multiplex PCR, lists solely in-frame clones and lacks some. The profile shows under 300,000 clones, around 81% of them singletons. The source material was peripheral blood. The receptor set was obtained from a woman aged 60-70 years with active or convalescent COVID-19.

The chain joins TRBV10-3 to TRBJ1-1; TRBD1 matches at 10 bases. The germline gives CDR1 ENHRY, CDR2 SYGVKD. V lost 6 bases to trimming and J lost 6 bases; unmatched junction nucleotides: 19. The CDR3 has 18 amino acids. CDR3 sequence: CAIRTGTGDLHRGAEAFF. DNA of the CDR3: TGTGCCATCAGGACGGGGACAGGGGACCTGCACCGGGGCGCTGAAGCTTTCTTT.

Worth noting for this clone: A single base separates this from a much larger clone, so it may be a read error. The chain recombines TRBV27 with TRBJ2-5; possible D gene TRBD1, 7 bases. This CDR3 has 14 amino acids. V was trimmed by 3 bases and J by 1 base, leaving 9 bases between them. The germline gives CDR1 MNHEY, CDR2 SMNVEV (reference sequence). The CDR3 bases are TGTGCCAGCAGTTTTCAGGGGGGCCAAGAGACCCAGTACTTC. Its protein is CASSFQGGQETQYF.

J is TRBJ2-3 and V is TRBV5-8; D is undetermined. Germline CDR1 and CDR2: SGHTS and YDEGEE. The V gene lost 2 bases and the J gene lost 2 bases, with 21 bases spanning the gap. This CDR3 contains 18 residues. The CDR3 nucleotides are TGTGCCAGCAGCTTTGCCCATCCCGTCGCAGGTATCACAGATACGCAGTATTTT. This codes for CASSFAHPVAGITDTQYF.

The V gene is TRBV11-2, the J gene TRBJ2-5, with D possibly TRBD2 on 6 matching bases. This CDR3 has 15 amino acids. Germline V gives CDR1 SGHAT, CDR2 FQNNGV. Trimming removed 0 bases at V and 4 bases at J, with 12 bases between. The CDR3: CASSLDRGRRETQYF. The CDR3 DNA is TGTGCCAGCAGCTTAGATCGAGGGAGGCGAGAGACCCAGTACTTC.

This chain links TRBV5-1 with TRBJ1-4; 7 bases line up with TRBD1. V lost 2 bases, J lost 6 bases, and 4 bases stayed unmatched. The germline V gene encodes CDR1 SGHRS and CDR2 YFSETQ. This CDR3 comprises 14 residues. The chain's CDR3 is CASSFPGTDEKLFF. The CDR3 region has the DNA TGCGCCAGCAGCTTCCCCGGGACAGATGAAAAACTGTTTTTT.

The rearrangement joins TRBV5-1 to TRBJ1-2, with D maybe TRBD1 (6 bases). The CDR3 is 17 amino acids. Trimming shortened V by 3 bases and J by 1 base, and 19 bases separated the two germline ends. In germline, CDR1 is SGHRS, CDR2 YFSETQ. The CDR3 here is CASSSGQPNHYNYGYTF. CDR3 in DNA: TGCGCCAGCAGCTCAGGACAGCCGAACCATTATAACTATGGCTACACCTTC.

The chain links TRBV11-2 to TRBJ2-7; TRBD1 aligns across 10 bases. With 1 base clipped from V and 2 bases from J, the junction kept 2 bases outside the gene matches. The CDR3 contains 15 residues. Germline values: CDR1 SGHAT, CDR2 FQNNGV. Written as DNA, the CDR3 is TGTGCCAGCAGCTTAGTTGGGACAGGGGCCTACGAGCAGTACGTC. Translating it yields CASSLVGTGAYEQYV.

A single count supports this clone. The rearrangement uses TRBV5-1 and TRBJ1-2, with 7 bases that match TRBD1. The CDR3 is 15 amino acids. CDR1 is SGHRS and CDR2 is YFSETQ in the germline V gene. V shed 5 bases, J shed 7 bases, and the junction held 14 bases outside the gene matches. The CDR3 nucleotides are TGCGCCAGCAGTTCAACAGGGGCGGATGGACTTGGCTACACCTTC. It yields the protein CASSSTGADGLGYTF.

J is TRBJ1-2 and V is TRBV11-2, with TRBD1 matching over 8 bases. V trimming: 7 bases; J trimming: 4 bases; junction bases outside the gene matches: 14. The germline V gene has CDR1 SGHAT and CDR2 FQNNGV. The CDR3 has 16 residues. CDR3 nucleotides: TGTGCCAGCACCCCGACAGGGGCGCGGGGAAGCTATGGCTACACCTTC. Translating gives CASTPTGARGSYGYTF.

V gene TRBV11-3 combines with J gene TRBJ2-7; possibly TRBD1 for D (5 bases). Trimming took 6 bases from V and 2 from J, leaving 17 bases between them. Germline CDR1 is SGHNT and CDR2 is YENEEA. The CDR3 totals 15 residues. CDR3 nucleotide sequence: TGTGCCAGCAGACCTGGGGCAGCACCTGCCTACGAGCAGTACTTC. It yields the protein CASRPGAAPAYEQYF.

This clone has more than one count but fewer than ten. The genes are TRBV7-8 and TRBJ2-5, with 10 bases that match TRBD1. This CDR3 is 15 amino acids long. In germline, CDR1 is SGHVS, CDR2 FQNEAQ. Trimming took 5 bases from V and 1 from J; bases not matched to a gene: 4. Written as DNA, the CDR3 is TGTGCCAGCAGCACACGGACAGGGGGCCAAGAGACCCAGTACTTC. Its protein is CASSTRTGGQETQYF. Full variable domain (missing parts from reference TRBV7-8 and TRBJ2-5): GAGVSQSPRYKVAKRGQDVALRCDPISGHVSLFWYQQALGQGPEFLTYFQNEAQLDKSGLPSDRFFAERPEGSVSTLKIQRTQQEDSAVYLCASSTRTGGQETQYFGPGTRLLVL.

The gene calls are TRBV6-6 and TRBJ2-5; the D gene is possibly TRBD2 (5 bases). Germline CDR1 reads MNHNY; CDR2 reads SVGAGI (reference sequence). This CDR3 spans 15 amino acids. Trimming removed 2 bases from V and 5 bases from J, with 15 bases in between. The CDR3 loop reads CASSYSLASAETQYF. The DNA for the CDR3 is TGTGCCAGCAGTTACAGTCTAGCTAGTGCGGAGACCCAGTACTTC.

The V and J genes are TRBV18 and TRBJ2-1; 7 positions agree with TRBD1. Germline V lookup: CDR1 KGHSH, CDR2 LQKENI. CDR3 length: 16 residues. The ends lost 4 bases at V and 4 bases at J; junction bases unmatched: 10. For the CDR3, the DNA is TGTGCCAGCTCACAAATCGGACAGGTTGAATACAATGAGCAGTTCTTC. It encodes CASSQIGQVEYNEQFF.

The genes are TRBV2 and TRBJ2-7; 10 bases agree with TRBD1. V trimming: 9 bases; J trimming: 1 base; junction bases outside the gene matches: 6. The CDR3 is made up of 14 amino acids. The germline V gene has CDR1 SNHLY and CDR2 FYNNEI. The CDR3 sequence: CASYRTGGSYEQYF. In DNA, the CDR3 is TGTGCCAGTTACCGGACAGGGGGATCCTACGAGCAGTACTTC. Full variable domain (missing parts from reference TRBV2 and TRBJ2-7): EPEVTQTPSHQVTQMGQEVILRCVPISNHLYFYWYRQILGQKVEFLVSFYNNEISEKSEIFDDQFSVERPDGSNFTLKIRSTKLEDSAMYFCASYRTGGSYEQYFGPGTRLTVT.

The V gene is TRBV11-2, the J gene TRBJ1-1, with 9 bases identical to TRBD1. This CDR3 contains 19 residues. Germline V gene data show CDR1 as SGHAT and CDR2 as FQNNGV. The trim removed 1 base at V and 5 bases at J, leaving 17 bases unmatched. The CDR3 coding sequence is TGTGCCAGCAGCTTAGTCTACCCAGAGACAGGGGGGTATGGTACTGAAGCTTTCTTT. Translation: CASSLVYPETGGYGTEAFF.

The chain combines TRBV2 with TRBJ2-3; TRBD1 agrees at 7 bases. Trimming at V came to 6 bases and at J to 0 bases, leaving 6 bases not matched to a gene. The CDR3 has 15 residues. Germline CDR1 is SNHLY and CDR2 is FYNNEI. Here the CDR3 reads CASRRQGRSTDTQYF. CDR3 coding DNA: TGTGCCAGCAGAAGACAGGGCCGGAGCACAGATACGCAGTATTTT.

The genes are TRBV13 and TRBJ2-1; D is uncertain. Germline assignment: CDR1 PRHDT and CDR2 FYEKMQ (reference sequence). The V and J ends lost 9 bases and 0 bases respectively, with 15 bases between them. CDR3 length equals 15 residues. In DNA form, the CDR3 reads TGTGCCAGTACGAACCAGAGGAGCTCCTACAATGAGCAGTTCTTC. Translation gives CASTNQRSSYNEQFF.

This chain links TRBV15 with TRBJ2-6, with D possibly TRBD2 on 5 matching bases. Germline loops: CDR1 LNHNV, CDR2 YYDKDF (reference sequence). V was clipped by 4 bases and J by 0 bases, with 10 bases between them. The CDR3 sequence is 16 residues long. CDR3 loop: CATSKGSGSGANVLTF. The CDR3, as DNA: TGTGCCACCAGCAAAGGGAGTGGCTCTGGGGCCAACGTCCTGACTTTC.

CDR3 sequence reads: CAWSVSQGPYEQYF. The CDR3 DNA sequence: TGTGCCTGGAGTGTATCACAGGGTCCTTACGAGCAGTACTTC. The genes are TRBV30 and TRBJ2-7, with D possibly TRBD1 on 6 matching bases. The V gene lost 0 bases and the J gene lost 4 bases, with 13 bases spanning the gap. This CDR3 spans 14 amino acids. The germline gives CDR1 GTSNPN, CDR2 SVGIG (reference sequence).

This clone was detected once. This chain connects TRBV4-1 to TRBJ1-5, with TRBD1 matching 10 bases. CDR3 length: 14 amino acids. The V and J ends lost 5 bases and 6 bases, in that order; junction bases with no gene match: 4. Per the germline V gene, CDR1 is MGHRA and CDR2 is YSYEKL. CDR3 DNA: TGCGCCAGCAGCGGACAGGGGGACGCTCAGCCCCAGCATTTT. It encodes CASSGQGDAQPQHF.

The rearrangement uses TRBV27 and TRBJ2-7, with 11 bases fitting TRBD2. V shed 6 bases and J 2 bases; nucleotides not matched to a gene: 3. There are 14 residues in the CDR3. Germline V gene data show CDR1 as MNHEY and CDR2 as SMNVEV (reference sequence). CDR3 sequence reads: CASRTGLAAYEQYF. The CDR3 DNA follows: TGTGCCAGCAGAACGGGACTAGCGGCCTACGAGCAGTACTTC.

Concerning this clone itself: The same CDR3 also results from other DNA sequences found in this sample. This chain links TRBV15 with TRBJ2-7; D is uncertain. CDR3 length equals 13 residues. Germline V CDR1 and CDR2: LNHNV, YYDKDF (reference sequence). Trimming stripped 0 bases from V and 4 bases from J, with 7 bases between. The CDR3 nucleotides read TGTGCCACCAGCAGAGATCGAGGTTACGAGCAGTACGTC. The encoded protein is CATSRDRGYEQYV.

Only a few counts were recorded for this clone. The chain combines TRBV2 with TRBJ1-4; no clear D. Germline V gene lookup returns CDR1 SNHLY and CDR2 FYNNEI. There are 16 residues in the CDR3. Trimming removed 7 bases from V and 1 base from J, with 16 bases in between. CDR3 sequence reads: CASKSAVGRTNEKLFF. The CDR3 coding sequence is TGTGCCAGCAAGAGCGCTGTAGGGAGAACTAATGAAAAACTGTTTTTT.

This clone was picked up a small number of times. The V and J genes are TRBV4-1 and TRBJ1-3, with D possibly TRBD1 on 5 matching bases. This CDR3 region has 16 residues. Germline values: CDR1 MGHRA, CDR2 YSYEKL. Trimming cost V 4 bases and J 4 bases, with 17 bases left between them. The CDR3 nucleotides read TGCGCCAGCAGCCCCACGCGGGGGTTGTCGGGAAACACCATATATTTT. Amino acids: CASSPTRGLSGNTIYF.

This chain connects TRBV7-9 to TRBJ1-2; 7 bases align to TRBD1. CDR1 and CDR2 (germline): SEHNR, FQNEAQ (reference sequence). The ends lost 5 bases at V and 4 bases at J; junction bases unmatched: 1. The CDR3 extends over 12 amino acids. The CDR3 reads CASSPGGYGYTF. The CDR3 coding sequence is TGTGCCAGCAGCCCAGGGGGCTATGGCTACACCTTC.

This chain joins TRBV28 and TRBJ2-3; 11 bases map to TRBD1. Germline-derived CDR1 and CDR2 are MDHEN and SYDVKM. The V gene end was trimmed by 7 bases and the J gene end by 4 bases; junction bases not matched to a gene: 4. The CDR3 extends over 14 amino acids. CDR3 DNA sequence: TGTGCCAGCACCTCGGGACAGGGGGCAGATACGCAGTATTTT. Translated, it gives CASTSGQGADTQYF.

This chain connects TRBV27 to TRBJ1-5; tentative D call: TRBD1 (5 bases). The CDR3 length is 15 residues. Germline V gene lookup returns CDR1 MNHEY and CDR2 SMNVEV (reference sequence). Trimming shortened V by 5 bases and J by 5 bases, and 16 bases separated the two germline ends. The CDR3 sequence: CASSPRGRGDQPQHF. CDR3 coding DNA: TGTGCCAGCAGTCCCCGTGGTAGGGGCGATCAGCCCCAGCATTTT.

V gene TRBV5-4 combines with J gene TRBJ2-5, with TRBD2 matching over 9 bases. In germline, CDR1 is SGHNT, CDR2 YYREEE (reference sequence). Trimming cost V 0 bases and J 2 bases; bases outside gene matches: 5. This CDR3 has 16 amino acids. The CDR3 protein is CASSLAGAGGQETQYF. The CDR3 nucleotides read TGTGCCAGCAGCTTGGCGGGAGCGGGGGGACAAGAGACCCAGTACTTC.

The V gene is TRBV5-1, the J gene TRBJ2-3; 13 bases map to TRBD2. Germline assignment: CDR1 SGHRS and CDR2 YFSETQ. Trimming removed 3 bases from V and 2 bases from J; junction bases left unmatched: 9. There are 18 residues in the CDR3. CDR3 residues: CASSYGLAGVEITDTQYF. CDR3 nucleotides: TGCGCCAGCAGCTACGGACTAGCGGGGGTAGAGATCACAGATACGCAGTATTTT.

The chain employs TRBV3-1 (or the pseudogene TRBV3-2) and TRBJ1-5; 9 bases fit TRBD1. The V segment lost 3 bases and the J segment 7 bases; nucleotides outside the gene matches: 13. The CDR3 consists of 17 residues. Germline V gene sequence: CDR1 LGHDT, CDR2 YNNKEL (reference sequence). CDR3 sequence: CASSQSFGQGTVQPQHF. The CDR3 coding sequence is TGTGCCAGCAGCCAGTCTTTCGGACAGGGGACGGTGCAGCCCCAGCATTTT.

This chain links TRBV29-1 with TRBJ2-6; 7 bases line up with TRBD1. Germline V gene lookup returns CDR1 SQVTM and CDR2 ANQGSEA. Trimming took 5 bases from V and 2 from J; bases not matched to a gene: 12. The CDR3 spans 17 residues. The CDR3 loop reads CSVYETGYSTGANVLTF. In nucleotides, the CDR3 is TGCAGCGTTTATGAGACAGGGTACAGCACTGGGGCCAACGTCCTGACTTTC.